Detailed here is one T cell receptor (beta chain). V was shortened by 3 bases and J by 3 bases, with 9 bases between the two germline ends. CDR3 length: 14 amino acids. Germline V gene lookup returns CDR1 SNHLY and CDR2 FYNNEI. This sample was taken from a study of blood T cell repertoires in COVID-19. TCRdb's table, derived via immunoSEQ multiplex PCR, lists solely in-frame clones and lacks some. The profile shows 210,000 or so clones, around 82% of them singletons. The V call is TRBV2, the J call TRBJ1-5; D is perhaps TRBD1 (6 bases). Specimen: peripheral blood. This sequence originates from a man aged 50 to 59 with active or convalescent COVID-19. CDR3 nucleotide sequence: TGTGCCAGCAGTGAGTCAGGGGACAATCAGCCCCAGCATTTT. It encodes CASSESGDNQPQHF. The full variable domain, rest sourced from reference TRBV2 and TRBJ1-5, is EPEVTQTPSHQVTQMGQEVILRCVPISNHLYFYWYRQILGQKVEFLVSFYNNEISEKSEIFDDQFSVERPDGSNFTLKIRSTKLEDSAMYFCASSESGDNQPQHFGDGTRLSIL.